This T cell receptor (beta chain) was sequenced for a study of blood T cell repertoires in COVID-19. Study as a whole: Samples of COVID-19 (acute and convalescent) were obtained from the United States, Italy and Spain. The cDNA or gDNA used as material had been derived from T cells, B-cell-depleted T cells, or PBMCs.

The germline V gene encodes CDR1 MNHEY and CDR2 SMNVEV (reference sequence). The CDR3 loop spans 15 amino acids. The V end was cut by 1 base, the J end by 5 bases, with 12 bases between. Libraries were prepared by immunoSEQ multiplex PCR; TCRdb keeps only in-frame clonotypes and omits some of them. The sample has approximately 200,000 clones, around 85% seen once. This clonotype was sampled from a woman in her fifties or sixties with acute or convalescent COVID-19. What was sequenced was peripheral blood. This chain joins TRBV27 and TRBJ1-5; D uncertain. In DNA form, the CDR3 reads TGTGCCAGCAGTTTATACCCACAAGGAGATCAGCCCCAGCATTTT. It is translated as CASSLYPQGDQPQHF.